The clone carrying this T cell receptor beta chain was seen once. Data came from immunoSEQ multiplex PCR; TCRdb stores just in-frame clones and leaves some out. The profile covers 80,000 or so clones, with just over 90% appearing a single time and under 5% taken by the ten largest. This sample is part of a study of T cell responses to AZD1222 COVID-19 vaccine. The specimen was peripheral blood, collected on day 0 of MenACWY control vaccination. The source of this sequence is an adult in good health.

For the CDR3, the DNA is TGCGCCAGCAGCCAAGATCGGGGGGGTGGATCGGGTGTGCAGTATTTT. Translating it yields CASSQDRGGGSGVQYF. V is TRBV4-3 and J is TRBJ2-3; the match to TRBD2 covers 8 bases. The germline V gene encodes CDR1 LGHNA and CDR2 YSLEER. The J segment lost 11 bases and the V segment lost 0 bases, leaving 13 bases of the junction unmatched. The CDR3 has 16 amino acids.